This TCR beta chain stems from a study of blood T cells in healthy people across ages. Points from the study as a whole: Measured against age, TCR beta diversity per million T cells decreased in a roughly linear manner.

CDR1 is LGHDT and CDR2 is YNNKEL in the germline V gene (reference sequence). The V end was cut by 1 base, the J end by 1 base, with 10 bases between. CDR3 size: 15 residues. This clonotype was counted many times. Its antigen is unknown. Alongside a J-beta primer mix, a sample-barcoded 5' primer served in a second PCR lasting about 6 to 12 cycles. TCRdb recomputed calls from the 5' RACE reads with MiXCR, one row per CDR3 protein. This sample has about 830,000 distinct CDR3 sequences, with approximately 59% found just once. The TCR was taken from a man younger than 40 in good health. The chain recombines TRBV3-1 with TRBJ2-5; D perhaps matches TRBD1 (5 bases). The specimen sequenced was blood. CDR3 loop: CASSQAPGPQETQYF. In nucleotides, the CDR3 is TGTGCCAGCAGCCAAGCGCCAGGGCCCCAAGAGACCCAGTACTTC.